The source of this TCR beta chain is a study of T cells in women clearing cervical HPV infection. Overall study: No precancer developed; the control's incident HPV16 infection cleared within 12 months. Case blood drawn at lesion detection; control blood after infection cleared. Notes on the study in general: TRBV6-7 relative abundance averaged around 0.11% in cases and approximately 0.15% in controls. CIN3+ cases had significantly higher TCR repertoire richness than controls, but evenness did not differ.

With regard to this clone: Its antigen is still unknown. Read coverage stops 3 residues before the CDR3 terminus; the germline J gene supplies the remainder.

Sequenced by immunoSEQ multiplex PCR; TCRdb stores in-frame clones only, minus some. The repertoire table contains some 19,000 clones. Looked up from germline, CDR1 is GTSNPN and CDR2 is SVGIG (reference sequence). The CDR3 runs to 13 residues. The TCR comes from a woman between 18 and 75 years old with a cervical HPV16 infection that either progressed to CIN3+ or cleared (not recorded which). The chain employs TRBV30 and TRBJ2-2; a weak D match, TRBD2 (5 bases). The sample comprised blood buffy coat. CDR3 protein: CAWSGLINSPLFF. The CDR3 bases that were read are TGTGCCTGGAGCGGACTCATTAATTCACCG.